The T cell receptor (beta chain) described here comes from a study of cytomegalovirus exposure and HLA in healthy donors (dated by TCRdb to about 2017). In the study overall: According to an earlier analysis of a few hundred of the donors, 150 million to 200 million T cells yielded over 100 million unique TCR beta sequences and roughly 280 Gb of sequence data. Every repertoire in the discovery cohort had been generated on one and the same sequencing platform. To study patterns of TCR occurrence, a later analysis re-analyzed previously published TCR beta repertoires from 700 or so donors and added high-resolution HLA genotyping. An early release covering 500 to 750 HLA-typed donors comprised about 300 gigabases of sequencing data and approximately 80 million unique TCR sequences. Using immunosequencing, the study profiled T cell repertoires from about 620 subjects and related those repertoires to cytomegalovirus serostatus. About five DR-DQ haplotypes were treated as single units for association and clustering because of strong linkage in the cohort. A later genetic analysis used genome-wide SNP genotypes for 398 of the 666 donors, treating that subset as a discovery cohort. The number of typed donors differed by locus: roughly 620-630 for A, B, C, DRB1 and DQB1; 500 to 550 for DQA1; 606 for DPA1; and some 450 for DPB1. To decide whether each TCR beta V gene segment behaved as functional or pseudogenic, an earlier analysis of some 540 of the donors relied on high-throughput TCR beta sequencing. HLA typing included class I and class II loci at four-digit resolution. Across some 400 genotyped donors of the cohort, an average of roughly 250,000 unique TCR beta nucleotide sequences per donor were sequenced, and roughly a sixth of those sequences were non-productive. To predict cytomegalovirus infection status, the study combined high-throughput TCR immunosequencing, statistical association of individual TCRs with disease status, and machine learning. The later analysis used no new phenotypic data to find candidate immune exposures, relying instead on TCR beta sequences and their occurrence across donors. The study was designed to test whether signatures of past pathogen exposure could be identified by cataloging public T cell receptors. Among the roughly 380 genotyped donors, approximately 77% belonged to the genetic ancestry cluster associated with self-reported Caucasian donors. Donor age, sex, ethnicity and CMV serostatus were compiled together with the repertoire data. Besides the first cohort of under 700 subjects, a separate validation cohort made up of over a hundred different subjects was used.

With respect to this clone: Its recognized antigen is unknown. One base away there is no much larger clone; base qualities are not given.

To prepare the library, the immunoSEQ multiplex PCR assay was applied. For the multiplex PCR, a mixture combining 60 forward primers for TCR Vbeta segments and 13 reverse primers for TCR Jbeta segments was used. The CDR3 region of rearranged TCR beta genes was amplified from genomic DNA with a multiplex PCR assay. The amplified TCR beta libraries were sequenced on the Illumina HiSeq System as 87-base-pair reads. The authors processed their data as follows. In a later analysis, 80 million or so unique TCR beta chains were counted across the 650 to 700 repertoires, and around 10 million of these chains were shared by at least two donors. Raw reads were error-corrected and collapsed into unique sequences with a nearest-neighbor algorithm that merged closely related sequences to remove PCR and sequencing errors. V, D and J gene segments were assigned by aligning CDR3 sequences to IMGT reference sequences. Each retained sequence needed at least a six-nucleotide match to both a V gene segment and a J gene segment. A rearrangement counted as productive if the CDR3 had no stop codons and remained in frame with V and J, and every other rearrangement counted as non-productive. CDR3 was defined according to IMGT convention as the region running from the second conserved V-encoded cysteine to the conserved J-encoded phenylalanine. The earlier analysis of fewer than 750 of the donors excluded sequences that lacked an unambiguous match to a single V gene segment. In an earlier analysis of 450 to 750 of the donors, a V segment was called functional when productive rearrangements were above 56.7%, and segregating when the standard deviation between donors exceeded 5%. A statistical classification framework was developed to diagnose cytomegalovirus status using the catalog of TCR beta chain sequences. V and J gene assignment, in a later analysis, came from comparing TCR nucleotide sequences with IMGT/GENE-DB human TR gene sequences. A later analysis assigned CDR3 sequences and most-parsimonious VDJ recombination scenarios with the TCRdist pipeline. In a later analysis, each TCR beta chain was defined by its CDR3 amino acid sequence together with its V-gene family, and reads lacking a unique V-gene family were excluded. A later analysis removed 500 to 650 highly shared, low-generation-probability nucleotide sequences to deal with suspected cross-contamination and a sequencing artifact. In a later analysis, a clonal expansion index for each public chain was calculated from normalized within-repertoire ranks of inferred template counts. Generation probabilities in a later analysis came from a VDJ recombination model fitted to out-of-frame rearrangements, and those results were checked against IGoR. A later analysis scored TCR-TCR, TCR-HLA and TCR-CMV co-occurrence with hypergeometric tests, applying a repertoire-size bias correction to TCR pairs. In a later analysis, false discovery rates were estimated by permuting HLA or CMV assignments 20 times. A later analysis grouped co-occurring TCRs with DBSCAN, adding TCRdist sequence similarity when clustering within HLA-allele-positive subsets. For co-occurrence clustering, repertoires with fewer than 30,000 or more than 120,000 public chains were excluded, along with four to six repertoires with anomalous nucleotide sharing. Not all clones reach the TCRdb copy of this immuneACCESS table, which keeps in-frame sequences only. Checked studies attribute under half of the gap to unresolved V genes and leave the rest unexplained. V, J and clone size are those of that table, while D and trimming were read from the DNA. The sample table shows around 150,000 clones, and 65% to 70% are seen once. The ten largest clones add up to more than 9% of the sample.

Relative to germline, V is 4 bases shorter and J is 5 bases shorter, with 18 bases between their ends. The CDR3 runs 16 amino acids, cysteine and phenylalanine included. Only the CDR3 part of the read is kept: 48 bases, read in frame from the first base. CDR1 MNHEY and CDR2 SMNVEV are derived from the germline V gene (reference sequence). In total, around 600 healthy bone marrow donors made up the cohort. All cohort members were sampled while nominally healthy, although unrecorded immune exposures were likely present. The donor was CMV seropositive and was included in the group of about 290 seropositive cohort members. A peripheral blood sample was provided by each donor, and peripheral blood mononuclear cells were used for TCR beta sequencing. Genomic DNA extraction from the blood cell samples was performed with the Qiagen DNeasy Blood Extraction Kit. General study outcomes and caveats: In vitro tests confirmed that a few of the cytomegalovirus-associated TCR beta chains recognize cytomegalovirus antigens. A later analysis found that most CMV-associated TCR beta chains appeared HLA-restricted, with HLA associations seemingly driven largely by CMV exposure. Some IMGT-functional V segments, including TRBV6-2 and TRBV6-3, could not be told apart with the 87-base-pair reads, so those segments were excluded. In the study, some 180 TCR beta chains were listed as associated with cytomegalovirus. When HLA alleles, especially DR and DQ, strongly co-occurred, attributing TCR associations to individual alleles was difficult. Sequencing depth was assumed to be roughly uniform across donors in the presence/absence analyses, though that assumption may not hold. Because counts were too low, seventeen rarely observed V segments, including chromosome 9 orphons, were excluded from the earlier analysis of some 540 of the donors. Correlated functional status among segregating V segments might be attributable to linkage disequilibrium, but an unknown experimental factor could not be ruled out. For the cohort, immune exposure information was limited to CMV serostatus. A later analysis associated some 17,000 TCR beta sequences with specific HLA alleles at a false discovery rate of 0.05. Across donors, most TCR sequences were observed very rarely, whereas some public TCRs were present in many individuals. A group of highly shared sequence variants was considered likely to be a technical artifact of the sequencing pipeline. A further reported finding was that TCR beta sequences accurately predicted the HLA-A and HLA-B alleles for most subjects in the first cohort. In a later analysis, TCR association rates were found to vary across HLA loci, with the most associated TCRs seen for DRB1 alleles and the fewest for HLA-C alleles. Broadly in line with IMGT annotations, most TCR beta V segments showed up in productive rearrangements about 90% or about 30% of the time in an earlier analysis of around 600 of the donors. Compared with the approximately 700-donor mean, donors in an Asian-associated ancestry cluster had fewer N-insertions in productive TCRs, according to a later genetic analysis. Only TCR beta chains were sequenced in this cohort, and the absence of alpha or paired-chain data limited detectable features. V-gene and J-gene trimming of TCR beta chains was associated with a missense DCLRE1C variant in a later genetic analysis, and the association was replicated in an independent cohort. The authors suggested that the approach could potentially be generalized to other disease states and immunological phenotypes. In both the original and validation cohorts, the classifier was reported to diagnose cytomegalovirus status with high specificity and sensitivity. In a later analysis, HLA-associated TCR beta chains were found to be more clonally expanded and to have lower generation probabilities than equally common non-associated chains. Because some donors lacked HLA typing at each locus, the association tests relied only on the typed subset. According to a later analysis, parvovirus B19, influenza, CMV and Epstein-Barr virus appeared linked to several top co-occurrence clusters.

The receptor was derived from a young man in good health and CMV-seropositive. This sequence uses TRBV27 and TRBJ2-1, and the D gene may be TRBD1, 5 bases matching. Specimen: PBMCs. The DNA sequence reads TGTGCCAGCAGTTACCTTGCACAGGCCCTGGACAATGAGCAGTTCTTC. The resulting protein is CASSYLAQALDNEQFF.